These T cell receptor beta chains were read from a single sample in a study of cytomegalovirus exposure and HLA in healthy donors. The table came from immunoSEQ multiplex PCR; TCRdb's copy has only in-frame clones and leaves some out. The repertoire holds fewer than 250,000 clones, about three quarters seen once, with 15% to 19% in the top ten. What was sequenced was PBMCs. The origin of the receptors is a man in his forties in good health and CMV-seronegative. CDR3s include the opening cysteine and the closing phenylalanine or tryptophan. Each record gives: D gene, J gene, V gene, clone size, CDR3 DNA, CDR3 protein. D genes are given only for firm matches. Clone size, where shown, is once, few, many, or a class for clones that have expanded.

>-|TRBJ2-5|TRBV28|-
TGTGCCAGCAGTCTCGGAGGGGCTTTACAAGAGACCCAGTACTTC
CASSLGGALQETQYF
>-|TRBJ2-7|TRBV11-2|-
TGTGCCAGCAGCTTTGGGCCCTACGAGCAGTACTTC
CASSFGPYEQYF
>-|TRBJ1-3|TRBV6-5|-
TGTGCCAGCAGTTACGGGGGGGGCCCTGGAAACACCATATATTTT
CASSYGGGPGNTIYF
>TRBD1|TRBJ2-7|TRBV7-6|-
TGTGCCAGCAGCCCAGGACAGGGGGACAAAGTCGAGCAGTACTTC
CASSPGQGDKVEQYF
>TRBD1|TRBJ1-2|TRBV7-9|-
TGTGCCAGCAGCTTAGGGACAGGGGAGGGCTATGGCTACACCTTC
CASSLGTGEGYGYTF
>TRBD2|TRBJ2-3|TRBV28|-
TGTGCCACGGGGGGAAGGGATACGCAGTATTTT
CATGGRDTQYF
>TRBD1|TRBJ1-5|TRBV30|-
TGTGCCTGGAGGGGCGGGACAGCCGGTAATCAGCCCCAGCATTTT
CAWRGGTAGNQPQHF
>-|TRBJ2-7|TRBV7-9|-
TGTGCCAGCAGCGCCGGGGACACCTACGAGCAGTACTTC
CASSAGDTYEQYF
>-|TRBJ2-2|TRBV5-6|-
TGTGCCAGCAGCCGTCGGGGGGAGCTGTTTTTT
CASSRRGELFF
>TRBD1|TRBJ1-5|TRBV27|once
TGTGCCAGCAGTTTTCAGGGGGCTCAGCCCCAGCATTTT
CASSFQGAQPQHF
>-|TRBJ2-7|TRBV7-9|-
TGTGCCAGCAGCTTAGCTCCGGAGGAGCAGTACTTC
CASSLAPEEQYF
>TRBD2|TRBJ2-1|TRBV25-1|-
TGTGCCAGCAGTGAATCTATAGGCCTAGCGGGGTTCAATGAGCAGTTCTTC
CASSESIGLAGFNEQFF
>-|TRBJ1-5|TRBV25-1|few
TGTGCCAGCAGGGGGCCTAGCAATCAGCCCCAGCATTTT
CASRGPSNQPQHF
>TRBD2|TRBJ2-1|TRBV5-4|-
TGTGCCAGCAGCCGGCCAGCGGGGGGCAGGAGTGAGCAGTTCTTC
CASSRPAGGRSEQFF
>-|TRBJ1-2|TRBV19|-
TGTGCCAGTAGTATCGCGCCAGGGGATTATGGCTACACCTTC
CASSIAPGDYGYTF
>TRBD1|TRBJ2-1|TRBV2|-
TGTGCCAGCAGTGTTGAAGTTTCAGGTGACAGGGGGAGAAGCTCCTACAATGAGCAGTTCTTC
CASSVEVSGDRGRSSYNEQFF
>TRBD1|TRBJ1-2|TRBV5-4|-
TGTGCCAGCAGCACCGGGACAGGGGGGAACTATGGCTACACCTTC
CASSTGTGGNYGYTF
>TRBD1|TRBJ1-4|TRBV7-9|-
TGTGCCAGCAGCTTAGCCCGACAGGGGCCAGGAAAACTGTTTTTT
CASSLARQGPGKLFF
>TRBD1|TRBJ1-1|TRBV5-5|-
TGTGCCAGCAGCAACCAGGGGGCCCACACTGAAGCTTTCTTT
CASSNQGAHTEAFF
>TRBD2|TRBJ2-7|TRBV28|-
TGTGCCAGCAGTTCAAGACTAGCGTTCAACTACGAGCAGTACTTC
CASSSRLAFNYEQYF
>TRBD1|TRBJ1-3|TRBV6-1|-
TGTGCCAGCAGTACGACAGGGACGGGAAACACCATATATTTT
CASSTTGTGNTIYF
>-|TRBJ1-2|TRBV5-1|once
TGCGCCAGCAGCTTGGTCCGGGACAAGTACTATGGCTACACCTTC
CASSLVRDKYYGYTF
>-|TRBJ2-2|TRBV4-1|-
TGCGCCAGCAGCCAAGTACGGGGAACGAACACCGGGGAGCTGTTTTTT
CASSQVRGTNTGELFF
>-|TRBJ1-5|TRBV15|-
TGTGCCACCAGCAGAGATCGGGTCTTAGGTCAGCCCCAGCATTTT
CATSRDRVLGQPQHF
>-|TRBJ2-5|TRBV5-4|-
TGTGCCAGCAGCTTGGCGGAGCGGATCCAAGAGACCCAGTACTTC
CASSLAERIQETQYF
>TRBD1|TRBJ1-5|TRBV7-2|-
TGTGCCAGCAGCCTATCCCATACCGGGACAGGGCAACAGCCCCAGCATTTT
CASSLSHTGTGQQPQHF
>TRBD1|TRBJ2-1|TRBV5-6|-
TGTGCCAGCAGCTTGTCGGGACAGGGAAGGAATGAGCAGTTCTTC
CASSLSGQGRNEQFF
>TRBD1|TRBJ2-7|TRBV5-1|-
TGCGCCAGCAGCTTGGGACAGGGGTTCTCCTACGAGCAGTACTTC
CASSLGQGFSYEQYF
>-|TRBJ1-2|TRBV30|once
TGTGCCTGGAGTGTACGAGGTTTTAGCTATGGCTACACCTTC
CAWSVRGFSYGYTF
>-|TRBJ1-1|TRBV28|-
TGTGCCAGCACCAAAAACAGGGTGAACACTGAAGCTTTCTTT
CASTKNRVNTEAFF
>-|TRBJ1-1|TRBV2|few
TGTGCCAGCAGCTCCAGGGTACGCACTGAAGCTTTCTTT
CASSSRVRTEAFF
>TRBD2|TRBJ2-5|TRBV7-2|-
TGTGCCAGCAGCCCCCGGGGGGCGGGAGGCCGAGAGACCCAGTACTTC
CASSPRGAGGRETQYF
>TRBD2|TRBJ2-1|TRBV2|-
TGTGCCAGCAGGCCGGGCGGGAGTAAGAATGAGCAGTTCTTC
CASRPGGSKNEQFF
>-|TRBJ1-4|TRBV5-5|-
TGTGCCAGCAGCTTGGAGTACAGCCGTAATGAAAAACTGTTTTTT
CASSLEYSRNEKLFF
>-|TRBJ1-2|TRBV7-2|-
TGTGCCAGCAGCTTAGAGAGACAGGCATCCTATGGCTACACCTTC
CASSLERQASYGYTF
>-|TRBJ2-1|TRBV19|-
TGTGCCAGTAGTAAGTCAGGGAATGAGCAGTTCTTC
CASSKSGNEQFF
>-|TRBJ1-2|TRBV5-4|-
TGTGCCAGCAGCCCGGAGGTCCATTTGGGCTATGGCTACACCTTC
CASSPEVHLGYGYTF
>TRBD1|TRBJ1-2|TRBV7-2|-
TGTGCCAGCAGCTTAGCACAGGGGTCTAACTATGGCTACACCTTC
CASSLAQGSNYGYTF
>TRBD2|TRBJ2-7|TRBV7-3|-
TGTGCCAGCAGCTTCGGACTAGCGGGAGAGTCAGACGAGCAGTACTTC
CASSFGLAGESDEQYF
>-|TRBJ2-7|TRBV14|-
TGTGCCAGCAGCCAAGCACGGGACGAGCAGTACTTC
CASSQARDEQYF
>TRBD1|TRBJ2-7|TRBV10-3|-
TGTGCCATCACCGCCGGGACAGGGGACTACGAGCAGTACTTC
CAITAGTGDYEQYF
>TRBD2|TRBJ2-1|TRBV30|-
TGTGCCTGGAGCGAGACTAGCGGGAATGAGCAGTTCTTC
CAWSETSGNEQFF
>-|TRBJ1-2|TRBV11-2|-
TGTGCCAGCAGCCCCGGGGGTGGGAGCGAGTCCATTTATGGCTACACCTTC
CASSPGGGSESIYGYTF
>-|TRBJ2-7|TRBV7-2|-
TGTGCCAGCAGCTTGCCCGGGGGGCGAGGGGGTTACGAGCAGTACTTC
CASSLPGGRGGYEQYF
>TRBD2|TRBJ2-7|TRBV7-8|-
TGTGCCAGCAGCCCCGGGGGGACCTACGAGCAGTACTTC
CASSPGGTYEQYF
>TRBD1|TRBJ1-3|TRBV11-2|-
TGTGCCAGCAGGGACGACAGGGCTGGAAACACCATATATTTT
CASRDDRAGNTIYF
>-|TRBJ2-6|TRBV19|few
TGTGCCAGTGTCAGGGAAGGTAGGGTTGGGGCCAACGTCCTGACTTTC
CASVREGRVGANVLTF
>TRBD1|TRBJ2-1|TRBV5-1|-
TGCGCCAGCAGCCTTCGGACAGGGGGCTTTACATCAGGTGAGCAGTTCTTC
CASSLRTGGFTSGEQFF
>-|TRBJ2-2|TRBV4-3|-
TGCGCCAGCAGCCAAGCCTTAGCGAACACCGGGGAGCTGTTTTTT
CASSQALANTGELFF
>-|TRBJ2-7|TRBV11-2|-
TGTGCCAGCAGCGCAGGGGCTTCCCCTAACTACGAGCAGTACTTC
CASSAGASPNYEQYF
>TRBD2|TRBJ2-1|TRBV7-9|-
TGTGCCAGCAGCTTAACGAGCGGGAGGGGAAATGAGCAGTTCTTC
CASSLTSGRGNEQFF
>-|TRBJ2-2|TRBV5-1|-
TGCGCCAGCAAGGAGGGGCAAAGGACCGGGGAGCTGTTTTTT
CASKEGQRTGELFF
>-|TRBJ1-3|TRBV5-8|-
TGTGCCAGCAGCTTACCCCATGGCATCTCTGGAAACACCATATATTTT
CASSLPHGISGNTIYF